The 2 T cell receptor beta chains presented below share a single source sample, sequenced in a study of monozygotic twins with inflammatory bowel disease. For each CDR3 protein, TCRdb gives one entry from its re-call of the 5' RACE reads, without DNA. The sample's table shows 210,000 or so distinct CDR3 sequences. Sequenced input: blood. The receptors stem from a human donor with ulcerative colitis or Crohn's disease, or a healthy co-twin of an affected twin (not recorded which).

This chain joins TRBV28 and TRBJ2-7. Germline V gene data show CDR1 as MDHEN and CDR2 as SYDVKM. The CDR3 is made up of 11 amino acids. The CDR3 here is CATRRSYEQYF.

V usage is TRBV4-1 and J usage is TRBJ2-3. This CDR3 spans 12 amino acids. Germline V gene data show CDR1 as MGHRA and CDR2 as YSYEKL. The CDR3 protein is CASSQLGYTQYF.